A single sample is the source of the 32 T cell receptor beta chains below, sequenced in a study of PD-1 blockade in classical Hodgkin lymphoma. Generated by immunoSEQ multiplex PCR, the TCRdb table keeps only in-frame clones and is missing some. The sample consists of about 5,600 clones, approximately 80% of them appearing once. All patients relapsed after autologous stem cell transplantation, and brentuximab vedotin exposure varied. Isolation of CD8+ T cells from thawed PBMCs used magnetic negative selection. Sequencing used CD8+ T cells from blood, obtained at baseline. The source of these receptors is a human donor with classical Hodgkin lymphoma.

The rearrangement joins TRBV4-3 to TRBJ2-1, with TRBD2 matching 7 bases. The CDR3 is made up of 17 amino acids. The ends lost 0 bases at V and 3 bases at J; junction bases unmatched: 8. Germline values: CDR1 LGHNA, CDR2 YSLEER. CDR3 in amino acids: CASSQDWSGVIYNEQFF. For the CDR3, the DNA is TGCGCCAGCAGCCAAGACTGGAGCGGGGTCATCTACAATGAGCAGTTCTTC.

The chain joins TRBV19 to TRBJ1-4; TRBD1 matches at 9 bases. CDR3 length: 16 amino acids. Germline-derived CDR1 and CDR2 are LNHDA and SQIVND (reference sequence). The V segment lost 2 bases and the J segment 7 bases; nucleotides outside the gene matches: 8. CDR3 sequence: CASSILGDRVREKLFF. The CDR3 region has the DNA TGTGCCAGTAGTATATTGGGGGACAGGGTGCGTGAAAAACTGTTTTTT. The full variable domain, its missing parts supplied by reference TRBV19 and TRBJ1-4, is DGGITQSPKYLFRKEGQNVTLSCEQNLNHDAMYWYRQDPGQGLRLIYYSQIVNDFQKGDIAEGYSVSREKKESFPLTVTSAQKNPTAFYLCASSILGDRVREKLFFGSGTQLSVL.

To note about this clone: At one end the junction does not follow the germline gene, possibly because of a read error. The rearrangement links TRBV5-8 to TRBJ1-1, with 7 bases that match TRBD1. CDR1 and CDR2 from the germline V gene are SGHTS and YDEGEE. This CDR3 is built from 13 residues. CDR3 residues: CAGSPGQRTEAFF. DNA for the CDR3: TGTGCCGGCAGCCCGGGACAGCGCACTGAAGCTTTCTTT.

This clone was observed a few times. The gene calls are TRBV4-1 and TRBJ2-7; 12 nucleotides match TRBD1. This CDR3 contains 16 residues. The germline gives CDR1 MGHRA, CDR2 YSYEKL. V lost 1 base, J lost 4 bases, and 5 bases stayed unmatched. CDR3 residues: CASSQAPGQGAYEQYF. The CDR3 DNA reads TGCGCCAGCAGCCAAGCGCCGGGACAGGGGGCGTACGAGCAGTACTTC.

The J gene is TRBJ2-1, the V gene TRBV5-4; D could derive from TRBD1 or TRBD2 (5 bases each). The CDR3 runs 17 residues. Germline values: CDR1 SGHNT, CDR2 YYREEE (reference sequence). V lost 4 bases, J lost 10 bases, and 27 bases lay in between. The CDR3 here is CASSTSEAPGRRVEQFF. The CDR3 nucleotides are TGTGCCAGCAGCACCTCCGAGGCCCCGGGACGAAGGGTAGAGCAGTTCTTC. Full variable domain (rest looked up from reference TRBV5-4 and TRBJ2-1): ETGVTQSPTHLIKTRGQQVTLRCSSQSGHNTVSWYQQALGQGPQFIFQYYREEENGRGNFPPRFSGLQFPNYSSELNVNALELDDSALYLCASSTSEAPGRRVEQFFGPGTRLTVL.

The chain has TRBV6-5 and TRBJ2-7; D is undetermined. Germline V CDR1 and CDR2: MNHEY, SVGAGI. CDR3 length: 15 residues. Trimming pared 0 bases from V and 2 bases from J, leaving 11 bases between. The CDR3 loop reads CASSYSGRFPYEQYF. The CDR3 region has the DNA TGTGCCAGCAGTTACTCGGGCAGGTTCCCCTACGAGCAGTACTTC.

The rearrangement uses TRBV4-3 and TRBJ2-3; 11 bases line up with TRBD2. This CDR3 has 16 amino acids. V lost 4 bases and J lost 3; bases outside the gene matches: 6. Germline assignment: CDR1 LGHNA and CDR2 YSLEER. This CDR3 reads CASSLETSGVTDTQYF. In nucleotides, the CDR3 is TGCGCCAGCAGCCTTGAGACTAGCGGGGTGACAGATACGCAGTATTTT.

This clone was detected a few times. This chain joins TRBV2 and TRBJ2-1, with unresolved D. Trimming took 1 base from V and 0 from J, leaving 7 bases between them. The CDR3 loop spans 15 amino acids. CDR1 SNHLY and CDR2 FYNNEI come from the germline V gene. The CDR3, as DNA: TGTGCCAGCAGTGAAGGCCTAAACTCCTACAATGAGCAGTTCTTC. As protein: CASSEGLNSYNEQFF.

A few counts support this clone. The chain has TRBV7-7 and TRBJ2-4; 8 nucleotides line up with TRBD1. The CDR3 spans 15 residues. The V gene's germline CDR1 is SSHAT and CDR2 FNYEAQ (reference sequence). With V trimmed by 3 bases and J by 3 bases, 4 bases remained unmatched. The CDR3 protein is CASSFRGPGKNIQYF. CDR3 nucleotide sequence: TGTGCCAGCAGCTTCAGGGGGCCGGGCAAAAACATTCAGTACTTC.

This chain joins TRBV9 and TRBJ2-7; TRBD1 matches at 8 bases. Germline lookup yields CDR1 SGDLS and CDR2 YYNGEE. The trim removed 3 bases at V and 6 bases at J, leaving 5 bases unmatched. The CDR3 contains 13 residues. This CDR3 is CASSGGQAGEQYF. The CDR3 DNA follows: TGTGCCAGCAGCGGGGGACAGGCAGGCGAGCAGTACTTC. Full variable domain (missing parts from reference TRBV9 and TRBJ2-7): DSGVTQTPKHLITATGQRVTLRCSPRSGDLSVYWYQQSLDQGLQFLIQYYNGEERAKGNILERFSAQQFPDLHSELNLSSLELGDSALYFCASSGGQAGEQYFGPGTRLTVT.

The genes are TRBV27 and TRBJ2-7, with D maybe TRBD2 (5 bases). V lost 3 bases and J 2 bases, leaving 17 bases between the germline ends. The germline CDR1 and CDR2 sequences are MNHEY and SMNVEV (reference sequence). The CDR3 consists of 16 residues. CDR3 protein: CASSFLRGAVPYEQYF. The CDR3 DNA follows: TGTGCCAGCAGTTTCCTGAGAGGAGCGGTACCCTACGAGCAGTACTTC.

V is TRBV4-2 and J is TRBJ2-7, with TRBD1 matching 11 bases. V shed 0 bases and J 3 bases; nucleotides not matched to a gene: 4. CDR3 length: 16 amino acids. Germline V gene data show CDR1 as LGHNA and CDR2 as YNFKEQ. DNA for the CDR3: TGTGCCAGCAGCCAAGATATCGGGACAGGGGGCTACGAGCAGTACTTC. Encoded protein: CASSQDIGTGGYEQYF.

The genes are TRBV4-1 and TRBJ2-7; D is possibly TRBD2 (7 bases). V dropped 5 bases and J dropped 5 bases, with 22 bases sitting between them. Germline values: CDR1 MGHRA, CDR2 YSYEKL. The CDR3 sequence is 16 residues long. CDR3 nucleotide sequence: TGCGCCAGCAGCGAATCGGGGGGCATTGGCTCGGACGAGCAGTACTTC. Its protein product is CASSESGGIGSDEQYF.

This chain connects TRBV4-3 to TRBJ2-3; D is uncertain. Germline CDR1 is LGHNA and CDR2 is YSLEER. This CDR3 comprises 14 residues. V was clipped by 0 bases and J by 5 bases, with 9 bases between them. CDR3: CASSQDLGEDTQYF. CDR3 in DNA: TGCGCCAGCAGCCAAGATCTAGGTGAAGATACGCAGTATTTT.

CDR3: CASSPYGTRSYEQYF. In DNA form, the CDR3 reads TGCGCCAGCAGCCCTTATGGGACTCGCAGTTACGAGCAGTACTTC. The chain has TRBV4-3 and TRBJ2-7, with a weak D call TRBD2 (6 bases). CDR3 length: 15 amino acids. From germline, CDR1 is LGHNA and CDR2 YSLEER. Trimming stripped 4 bases from V and 4 bases from J, with 17 bases between.

J is TRBJ1-2 and V is TRBV19; 7 positions agree with TRBD1. The J segment lost 8 bases and the V segment lost 6 bases, leaving 6 bases of the junction unmatched. Germline CDR1 reads LNHDA; CDR2 reads SQIVND (reference sequence). This CDR3 contains 12 residues. CDR3 loop: CASRRTGDGYTF. CDR3 nucleotides: TGTGCCAGTAGGAGAACAGGGGACGGCTACACCTTC.

The gene calls are TRBV9 and TRBJ1-2, with D uncertain. The CDR3 runs 15 residues. V was cut by 0 bases and J by 0 bases, with 9 bases left in between. Germline V gene sequence: CDR1 SGDLS, CDR2 YYNGEE. CDR3 nucleotides: TGTGCCAGCAGCGTAGGGGGAGCAACTAACTATGGCTACACCTTC. Translating gives CASSVGGATNYGYTF.

The chain combines TRBV9 with TRBJ2-3, with 7 bases fitting TRBD2. The CDR3 is 14 residues long. Germline V lookup: CDR1 SGDLS, CDR2 YYNGEE. J lost 1 base, V lost 3 bases, and 2 bases had no gene match. Written as DNA, the CDR3 is TGTGCCAGCAGCGCCCTAGCGGGCACAGATACGCAGTATTTT. It yields the protein CASSALAGTDTQYF.

This clone has just a few counts. The chain recombines TRBV7-2 with TRBJ1-6; tentative D call: TRBD1 (6 bases). Germline V gene sequence: CDR1 SGHTA, CDR2 FQGNSA. CDR3 length equals 16 residues. Trimming removed 4 bases at V and 7 bases at J, with 17 bases between. The CDR3 nucleotides are TGTGCCAGCAGCTCCCAGGGGTGGGACAAGAATTCACCCCTCCACTTT. It translates to CASSSQGWDKNSPLHF.

This clone was detected a few times. The CDR3 spells CASSITGTDFYGYTF. CDR3 DNA: TGTGCCAGTAGTATCACCGGGACGGACTTCTATGGCTACACCTTC. The chain links TRBV19 to TRBJ1-2, with D tentatively TRBD1 (5 bases). Germline V CDR1 and CDR2: LNHDA, SQIVND (reference sequence). The CDR3 contains 15 residues. Trimming left V 3 bases short and J 4 bases short, with 15 bases between.

The chain joins TRBV6-4 to TRBJ2-1; D is undetermined. Germline V CDR1 and CDR2: MRHNA, SNTAGT. V lost 0 bases and J 4 bases, leaving 13 bases between the germline ends. The CDR3 length is 16 residues. As DNA, the CDR3 is TGTGCCAGCAGTGACTCGGGCCTCGCTACTTACAATGAGCAGTTCTTC. Protein product: CASSDSGLATYNEQFF.

For the CDR3, the DNA is TGTGCCAGCAGCGTAACCAGCGGGGGAGCTCCCGAGTATTTT. Protein product: CASSVTSGGAPEYF. V and J are TRBV9 and TRBJ2-3; 8 bases fit TRBD2. The V and J ends lost 1 base and 13 bases, in that order; junction bases with no gene match: 11. This CDR3 spans 14 amino acids. In germline, CDR1 is SGDLS, CDR2 YYNGEE.

V usage is TRBV7-6 and J usage is TRBJ2-1; tentative D call: TRBD2 (6 bases). The CDR3 consists of 15 residues. Trimming stripped 4 bases from V and 5 bases from J, with 15 bases between. Per the germline V gene, CDR1 is SGHVS and CDR2 is FNYEAQ. CDR3 in DNA: TGTGCCAGCAGCTCGGGACTTTTCCTTGACAATGAGCAGTTCTTC. Translated, it gives CASSSGLFLDNEQFF.

The chain couples TRBV4-1 to TRBJ1-5; D might be TRBD1 (5 bases). The germline V gene encodes CDR1 MGHRA and CDR2 YSYEKL. The CDR3 totals 16 residues. The V end lost 3 bases, the J end lost 4 bases, and 16 bases lay between the germline ends. DNA for the CDR3: TGCGCCAGCAGCCATTCCGCGACAGAATTAAATCAGCCCCAGCATTTT. This encodes CASSHSATELNQPQHF.

The gene calls are TRBV30 and TRBJ2-7; D is ambiguous. The CDR3 totals 11 residues. Trimming took 0 bases from V and 0 from J, leaving 0 bases between them. Germline CDR1 and CDR2: GTSNPN and SVGIG (reference sequence). CDR3 DNA: TGTGCCTGGAGTGTCTCCTACGAGCAGTACTTC. It encodes CAWSVSYEQYF.

The rearrangement uses TRBV4-3 and TRBJ1-1; unclear D gene. The CDR3 contains 18 residues. The V gene lost 0 bases and the J gene lost 2 bases, with 19 bases spanning the gap. In germline, CDR1 is LGHNA, CDR2 YSLEER. DNA of the CDR3: TGCGCCAGCAGCCAAGATCTCGGGCAAACGACTGGAAACACTGAAGCTTTCTTT. This translates into CASSQDLGQTTGNTEAFF.

The rearrangement joins TRBV7-9 to TRBJ1-4, with D tentatively TRBD1 (5 bases). Germline values: CDR1 SEHNR, CDR2 FQNEAQ (reference sequence). The CDR3 has 14 amino acids. V lost 4 bases, J lost 6 bases, and 12 bases lay in between. The CDR3, as DNA: TGTGCCAGCAGCTCTTGGGACGAGGATGAAAAACTGTTTTTT. It yields the protein CASSSWDEDEKLFF.

The V call is TRBV11-2, the J call TRBJ2-7, with 7 bases that match TRBD1. The V segment lost 7 bases and the J segment 5 bases; nucleotides outside the gene matches: 11. This CDR3 has 14 amino acids. Germline loops: CDR1 SGHAT, CDR2 FQNNGV. CDR3 protein: CASTLGTVEDEQYF. Written as DNA, the CDR3 is TGTGCCAGCACCTTGGGGACAGTCGAGGACGAGCAGTACTTC.

This clone was counted once. The chain is built from TRBV6-6 and TRBJ1-2, with a tentative D call TRBD1 (5 bases). The ends were cut back, 4 bases at V and 7 bases at J, with 19 bases in the middle. CDR3 length: 15 amino acids. Germline CDR1 is MNHNY and CDR2 is SVGAGI (reference sequence). The CDR3 loop reads CASSLSGEGRGGYTF. CDR3 DNA sequence: TGTGCCAGCAGTTTATCGGGAGAGGGGCGGGGTGGCTACACCTTC.

The chain carries TRBV7-2 and TRBJ1-1; D perhaps matches TRBD1 (6 bases). Germline loops: CDR1 SGHTA, CDR2 FQGNSA. V lost 5 bases, J lost 4 bases, and 17 bases lay in between. The CDR3 has 15 residues. CDR3 sequence (DNA): TGTGCCAGCAGCGGCCGGGGGGGCGGGGGCACTGAAGCTTTCTTT. Protein sequence: CASSGRGGGGTEAFF.

This chain links TRBV6-6 with TRBJ1-1; D ambiguous. Trimming cost V 7 bases and J 4 bases, with 13 bases left between them. From germline, CDR1 is MNHNY and CDR2 SVGAGI (reference sequence). This CDR3 has 13 residues. In nucleotides, the CDR3 is TGTGCCAGCAATATACTTGCTGGCACTGAAGCTTTCTTT. Translated: CASNILAGTEAFF.

The genes are TRBV7-6 and TRBJ2-2; 8 bases fit TRBD2. Germline CDR1 is SGHVS and CDR2 is FNYEAQ. The CDR3 length is 14 residues. With 3 bases clipped from V and 10 bases from J, the junction kept 7 bases outside the gene matches. The CDR3 region has the DNA TGTGCCAGCAGCTTTCGGGGGGGCCGAGAGGAGCTGTTTTTT. Its translation is CASSFRGGREELFF.